These 14 T cell receptor beta chains were sequenced from one sample in a study of blood T cell repertoires in COVID-19 (dated by TCRdb to 2020 to 2022). The method behind the library was the immunoSEQ multiplex PCR assay. This immuneACCESS table, as held by TCRdb, lists in-frame sequences with V and J called but not all clones. Of the missing ones, under half trace to an unresolved V gene in checked studies; the others have no known cause. The sample table lists a few hundred thousand clones, approximately 89% of them with a count of one. The ten largest clonotypes hold 2.5% to 3.5% of the sample. Sequenced sample: PBMCs or T cells enriched from blood (not recorded which). These receptors all stem from a woman between 45 and 60 years old who had been exposed to COVID-19.

The genes are TRBV7-2 and TRBJ1-1; D not certain. Germline values: CDR1 SGHTA, CDR2 FQGNSA. V lost 5 bases and J 3 bases, leaving 10 bases between the germline ends. This CDR3 contains 13 residues. The CDR3 bases are TGTGCCAGCAGCCGCCTTGCGGACACTGAAGCTTTCTTT. Encoded protein: CASSRLADTEAFF.

The chain recombines TRBV2 with TRBJ1-1; D gene ambiguous. Between the trimmed V and J ends, which lost 9 bases and 5 bases, there was a span of 16 bases. CDR3 length: 13 residues. Germline CDR1 reads SNHLY; CDR2 reads FYNNEI. CDR3 sequence: CASVLGPGTEAFF. The CDR3 bases are TGTGCCAGTGTATTAGGCCCCGGGACTGAAGCTTTCTTT.

The rearrangement uses TRBV29-1 and TRBJ1-1, with TRBD1 as a possible D gene (6 bases). From germline, CDR1 is SQVTM and CDR2 ANQGSEA. The V and J ends lost 7 bases and 4 bases respectively, with 16 bases between them. This CDR3 region has 13 residues. CDR3 region: CSGTLQGGTEAFF. The CDR3 DNA reads TGCAGCGGAACGCTACAGGGTGGCACTGAAGCTTTCTTT.

This chain connects TRBV5-6 to TRBJ2-2, with TRBD1 as a possible D gene (5 bases). V dropped 6 bases and J dropped 7 bases, with 19 bases sitting between them. The CDR3 sequence is 15 residues long. Germline V gene lookup returns CDR1 SGHDT and CDR2 YYEEEE. In DNA form, the CDR3 reads TGTGCCAGCAACTCAAGGGGTGCCGCATTCGGGGAGCTGTTTTTT. This gives the protein CASNSRGAAFGELFF.

The V and J genes are TRBV11-2 and TRBJ1-1, with D uncertain. Germline CDR1 and CDR2: SGHAT and FQNNGV. The ends were cut back, 5 bases at V and 6 bases at J, with 13 bases in the middle. The CDR3 spans 13 residues. The CDR3 reads CASSTTVGSEAFF. The CDR3 region has the DNA TGTGCCAGCAGCACCACTGTTGGTTCTGAAGCTTTCTTT.

The chain has TRBV28 and TRBJ1-2; possible D gene TRBD1, 5 bases. Germline assignment: CDR1 MDHEN and CDR2 SYDVKM. The CDR3 consists of 14 residues. Trimming removed 8 bases from V and 2 bases from J, with 15 bases in between. The CDR3: CASHSSGENYGYTF. CDR3 bases: TGTGCCAGCCATTCTTCGGGGGAAAACTATGGCTACACCTTC.

The V and J genes are TRBV6-5 and TRBJ1-1, with D uncertain. Trimming took 7 bases from V and 1 from J, leaving 4 bases between them. Germline V gives CDR1 MNHEY, CDR2 SVGAGI. The CDR3 sequence is 11 residues long. The CDR3 region is CASIRNTEAFF. DNA of the CDR3: TGTGCCAGCATTAGGAACACTGAAGCTTTCTTT.

This rearrangement joins TRBV5-1 to TRBJ2-3; 8 positions match TRBD1. The CDR3 length is 16 residues. With 4 bases clipped from V and 2 bases from J, the junction kept 9 bases outside the gene matches. CDR1 and CDR2 from the germline V gene are SGHRS and YFSETQ. The CDR3 loop reads CASSRGGDRFTDTQYF. CDR3 in DNA: TGCGCCAGCAGCCGAGGAGGGGACAGGTTCACAGATACGCAGTATTTT.

The V call is TRBV27, the J call TRBJ1-2, with 11 bases matching TRBD1. The V segment lost 8 bases and the J segment 8 bases; nucleotides outside the gene matches: 7. CDR1 MNHEY and CDR2 SMNVEV come from the germline V gene (reference sequence). The CDR3 consists of 13 residues. CDR3: CASSGQGVWGYTF. The CDR3 DNA reads as TGTGCCAGCTCGGGACAGGGGGTATGGGGCTACACCTTC.

DNA for the CDR3: TGCGCCAGCAGCTTGTCCGCAGGCACAGATACGCAGTATTTT. Translated: CASSLSAGTDTQYF. The chain uses TRBV5-1 and TRBJ2-3, with D uncertain. CDR1 and CDR2 from the germline V gene are SGHRS and YFSETQ. The CDR3 is made up of 14 amino acids. V lost 1 base and J lost 1, with 7 bases in between.

V gene TRBV6-5 combines with J gene TRBJ1-1; 9 nucleotides align to TRBD1. The CDR3 length is 15 residues. Per germline, CDR1 MNHEY and CDR2 SVGAGI. The J segment lost 0 bases and the V segment lost 5 bases, leaving 4 bases of the junction unmatched. Here the CDR3 DNA reads TGTGCCAGCAGTCGCGGGACAGGGATGAACACTGAAGCTTTCTTT. Translation gives CASSRGTGMNTEAFF.

The V call is TRBV11-2, the J call TRBJ2-7; 9 bases agree with TRBD1. This CDR3 has 14 residues. With V trimmed by 4 bases and J by 3 bases, 4 bases remained unmatched. The germline V gene has CDR1 SGHAT and CDR2 FQNNGV. The CDR3, as DNA: TGTGCCAGCAGCTCGGACAGGGGTGTCTACGAGCAGTACTTC. Translated, it gives CASSSDRGVYEQYF.

The chain uses TRBV11-2 and TRBJ1-5; 11 bases fit TRBD1. Germline V gives CDR1 SGHAT, CDR2 FQNNGV. CDR3 length: 15 residues. J lost 5 bases, V lost 3 bases, and 3 bases had no gene match. The CDR3 DNA is TGTGCCAGCAGCTTTGGGACAGGGGGTTATCAGCCCCAGCATTTT. Its translation is CASSFGTGGYQPQHF.

The chain is built from TRBV6-5 and TRBJ2-1, with 8 bases that match TRBD2. After removal of 2 bases from V and 2 bases from J, the junction contained 2 bases not matched to a gene. The CDR3 length is 15 residues. Per the germline V gene, CDR1 is MNHEY and CDR2 is SVGAGI. In DNA, the CDR3 is TGTGCCAGCAGTTACGGCGGGGGGACCTACAATGAGCAGTTCTTC. Translating it yields CASSYGGGTYNEQFF.